This T cell receptor beta chain was sequenced for a study of cytomegalovirus exposure and HLA in healthy donors (dated by TCRdb to 2015 to 2018). For context, the study as a whole: An earlier analysis of roughly 500 of the donors reported 276 Gb of sequence data and 95 million to 120 million unique TCR beta sequences obtained from around 180 million T cells. Approximately 300 gigabases of sequencing data and roughly 80 million unique TCR sequences made up an early release that covered 500 to 700 HLA-typed donors. Among the roughly 430 genotyped donors, approximately 82% belonged to the genetic ancestry cluster associated with self-reported Caucasian donors. The study aimed to test whether cataloging public T cell receptors could reveal signatures of past pathogen exposure. The study profiled the T cell repertoires of around 700 subjects by immunosequencing and related them to cytomegalovirus serostatus. Besides the first cohort of roughly 640 subjects, a separate validation cohort made up of 90 to 150 different subjects was used. To predict cytomegalovirus infection status, the study brought together high-throughput TCR immunosequencing, statistical association of individual TCRs with disease status, and machine learning. In a later analysis, previously published TCR beta repertoires from about 640 donors were re-analyzed and high-resolution HLA genotyping was added so that TCR occurrence patterns could be studied. The later analysis used no new phenotypic data to find candidate immune exposures, relying instead on TCR beta sequences and their occurrence across donors. An earlier analysis of several hundred of the donors applied high-throughput TCR beta sequencing to assess whether each TCR beta V gene segment acted as functional or pseudogenic. Alongside the repertoire data, information on donor age, sex, ethnicity and CMV serostatus was compiled. A later genetic analysis took genome-wide SNP genotypes for about 55% of the 666 donors and used that subset as a discovery cohort. Every discovery cohort repertoire had been produced on one sequencing platform. HLA typing included class I and class II loci at four-digit resolution. Typing coverage varied by locus: about 629-630 donors for A, B, C, DRB1 and DQB1; roughly 560 for DQA1; some 610 for DPA1; approximately 490 for DPB1. Several DR-DQ haplotypes were treated as single units for association and clustering because of strong linkage in the cohort. Among 350 to 400 genotyped donors of the cohort, an average of around 240,000 unique TCR beta nucleotide sequences were sequenced per donor, around 18% of them non-productive.

The cohort comprised more than 550 healthy bone marrow donors. At the time of sampling, all cohort members were nominally healthy, though unrecorded immune exposures were likely present. The donor tested CMV seropositive, placing the donor among the 289 seropositive members of the cohort. A peripheral blood sample was collected from each donor, and TCR beta sequencing was performed on peripheral blood mononuclear cells. The Qiagen DNeasy Blood Extraction Kit was used to extract genomic DNA from the blood cell samples. V is trimmed back by 3 bases and J by 6 bases, and the junction contains 6 bases that no gene match accounts for. The germline V gene (reference sequence) yields SEHNR for CDR1 and FQNEAQ for CDR2. Inclusive of the bounding cysteine and phenylalanine, the CDR3 is 15 residues long. Only the CDR3 DNA stays, 45 bases, in frame from base 1. Turning to this clone: It has no known antigen specificity. No clone much larger than this one lies a single base away; base qualities are absent.

Library preparation employed the immunoSEQ multiplex PCR assay. The multiplex PCR relied on a mix of 60 forward primers for TCR Vbeta segments and 13 reverse primers for TCR Jbeta segments. A multiplex PCR assay on genomic DNA amplified the CDR3 region of rearranged TCR beta genes. The Illumina HiSeq System was used to sequence the amplified TCR beta libraries as 87-base-pair reads. The paper's data handling went like this. In a later analysis, tens of millions of unique TCR beta chains were counted across the approximately 670 repertoires, and around 11 million of these chains were shared by at least two donors. A nearest-neighbor algorithm error-corrected the raw reads and collapsed the reads into unique sequences, merging closely related sequences to remove PCR and sequencing errors. CDR3 sequences were aligned to IMGT reference sequences to assign V, D and J gene segments. For a sequence to be retained, a match of at least six nucleotides was required to both a V gene segment and a J gene segment. Rearrangements were called productive when the CDR3 lacked stop codons and stayed in frame with V and J; all others were non-productive. Following IMGT convention, CDR3 was defined as the stretch from the second conserved V-encoded cysteine to the conserved J-encoded phenylalanine. In an earlier analysis of 550 to 650 of the donors, sequences lacking an unambiguous match to a single V gene segment were excluded. In an earlier analysis of roughly 500 of the donors, V segments were called functional above 56.7% productive rearrangements and were called segregating when the between-donor standard deviation exceeded 5%. A statistical classification framework was developed to diagnose cytomegalovirus status using the catalog of TCR beta chain sequences. A later analysis assigned V and J genes by comparing TCR nucleotide sequences with IMGT/GENE-DB human TR gene sequences. The TCRdist pipeline was used in a later analysis to assign CDR3 sequences and most-parsimonious VDJ recombination scenarios. In a later analysis, each TCR beta chain was defined by its CDR3 amino acid sequence together with its V-gene family, and reads without a unique V-gene family were excluded. A later analysis removed roughly 590 highly shared, low-generation-probability nucleotide sequences to deal with suspected cross-contamination and a sequencing artifact. In a later analysis, a clonal expansion index was calculated for each public chain from normalized within-repertoire ranks of inferred template counts. In a later analysis, generation probabilities were computed with a VDJ recombination model fitted to out-of-frame rearrangements, and the resulting probabilities were checked against IGoR. In a later analysis, TCR-TCR, TCR-HLA and TCR-CMV co-occurrence was scored with hypergeometric tests, and a repertoire-size bias correction was applied to TCR pairs. A later analysis estimated false discovery rates by permuting HLA or CMV assignments 20 times. In a later analysis, co-occurring TCRs were grouped with DBSCAN, and TCRdist sequence similarity was added when clustering was performed within HLA-allele-positive subsets. Co-occurrence clustering excluded repertoires with fewer than 30,000 or more than 120,000 public chains, plus five with anomalous nucleotide sharing. The source is immuneACCESS, and TCRdb retained only in-frame sequences with V and J called. Part of the clones is not carried over; for the studies checked, unresolved V genes explain less than half of this, and the remainder is unexplained. Clone size and V and J calls were adopted from that table, with D and trimming inferred from the DNA. In all, the sample holds 150,000 to 200,000 clones, and about 80% of those were seen once. The ten largest clones represent about 1.5% of the sample.

Paper-wide results and their limitations: A later analysis associated 16,951 TCR beta sequences with specific HLA alleles at a false discovery rate of 0.05. A later analysis found that HLA-associated TCR beta chains were more clonally expanded and had lower generation probabilities than equally common non-associated chains. The 87-base-pair reads could not distinguish some IMGT-functional V segments, including TRBV6-2 and TRBV6-3, so those segments were excluded. The study gave a list of some 150 TCR beta chains associated with cytomegalovirus. In a later analysis, several top co-occurrence clusters were reported to appear linked to parvovirus B19, influenza, CMV and Epstein-Barr virus. CMV serostatus was the only immune exposure information available for the cohort. The earlier analysis of fewer than 750 of the donors excluded 15 to 20 rarely observed V segments, including chromosome 9 orphons, because counts were too low. In a later genetic analysis, a missense DCLRE1C variant was associated with V-gene and J-gene trimming of TCR beta chains, and the association was replicated in an independent cohort. Broadly in line with IMGT annotations, most TCR beta V segments showed up in productive rearrangements about 90% or about 30% of the time in an earlier analysis of roughly 590 of the donors. Correlated functional status among segregating V segments might be attributable to linkage disequilibrium, but an unknown experimental factor could not be ruled out. According to a later analysis, most CMV-associated TCR beta chains appeared to be HLA-restricted, and the HLA associations seemed to be driven largely by CMV exposure. Compared with the roughly 600-donor mean, donors in an Asian-associated ancestry cluster had fewer N-insertions in productive TCRs, according to a later genetic analysis. Presence/absence analyses assumed roughly uniform sequencing depth across donors, an assumption that may not hold. According to a later analysis, TCR association rates differed among HLA loci, with DRB1 alleles showing the most associated TCRs and HLA-C alleles showing the fewest. Three of the identified cytomegalovirus-associated TCR beta chains were confirmed in vitro to be specific for cytomegalovirus antigens. According to the authors, the approach could potentially be generalized to other disease states and immunological phenotypes. A cluster of highly shared sequence variants was judged likely to be a technical artifact of the sequencing pipeline. While some public TCRs were present in many individuals, most TCR sequences turned up only very rarely across donors. When HLA alleles, especially DR and DQ, strongly co-occurred, TCR associations were difficult to assign to individual alleles. This cohort had only TCR beta chains sequenced, and the lack of alpha or paired-chain data limited which features could be detected. A further reported finding was that TCR beta sequences accurately predicted the HLA-A and HLA-B alleles for most subjects in the first cohort. Because some donors lacked HLA typing at each locus, the association tests relied only on the typed subset. Cytomegalovirus status was reported to be diagnosed by the classifier with high specificity and sensitivity in both the original and validation cohorts.

This TCR derives from a woman aged 25-40 years in good health and CMV-seropositive. Sequencing input: PBMCs. The V and J genes are TRBV7-9 and TRBJ2-2; the central 8 bases match TRBD2. The base sequence is TGTGCCAGCAGCTTCGGGGTAGCGGGATCCGGGGAGCTGTTTTTT. Its protein is CASSFGVAGSGELFF.